Below are 12 T cell receptor beta chains sequenced from a single sample in a study of cytomegalovirus exposure and HLA in healthy donors. The PCR employed 60 Vbeta primers together with 13 Jbeta primers. The table came from immunoSEQ multiplex PCR; TCRdb's copy has only in-frame clones and leaves some out. The sample lists roughly 120,000 clones, 82% occurring once. The sequencing sample was made of PBMCs. All receptors derive from a woman aged 18 to 35 in good health and CMV-seronegative.

This clone was counted only a few times. The V call is TRBV27, the J call TRBJ2-2, with TRBD2 identical over 7 bases. The CDR3 runs 15 residues. Germline V gene data show CDR1 as MNHEY and CDR2 as SMNVEV (reference sequence). J was trimmed by 2 bases and V by 3 bases; bases with no gene match: 3. CDR3: CASSLASGNTGELFF. CDR3 sequence (DNA): TGTGCCAGCAGTTTGGCTAGCGGTAACACCGGGGAGCTGTTTTTT.

This clone came up once. The chain recombines TRBV11-2 with TRBJ1-3; 9 nucleotides agree with TRBD1. After removal of 5 bases from V and 4 bases from J, the junction contained 6 bases not matched to a gene. The CDR3 loop spans 15 amino acids. The germline gives CDR1 SGHAT, CDR2 FQNNGV. The CDR3 DNA sequence: TGTGCCAGCAGCGGACAGGGGATGGTGGGAAACACCATATATTTT. Its translation: CASSGQGMVGNTIYF.

The J gene is TRBJ2-7, the V gene TRBV5-1, with 12 bases that match TRBD2. There are 16 residues in the CDR3. J was trimmed by 4 bases and V by 0 bases; bases with no gene match: 5. Germline V gives CDR1 SGHRS, CDR2 YFSETQ. CDR3: CASSLATSGRTYEQYF. The CDR3 bases are TGCGCCAGCAGCTTGGCCACTAGCGGGAGGACTTACGAGCAGTACTTC.

The chain couples TRBV4-3 to TRBJ2-6; perhaps TRBD2 as D (5 bases). CDR3 size: 16 residues. Germline CDR1 and CDR2: LGHNA and YSLEER. The ends were cut back, 0 bases at V and 2 bases at J, with 8 bases in the middle. As DNA, the CDR3 is TGCGCCAGCAGCCAAGATTTCGGGACTGGGGCCAACGTCCTGACTTTC. Amino acid sequence: CASSQDFGTGANVLTF.

This clone was picked up one time. The chain carries TRBV19 and TRBJ1-1; unclear D gene. The length of the CDR3 is 13 residues. Trimming stripped 3 bases from V and 1 base from J, with 6 bases between. Germline assignment: CDR1 LNHDA and CDR2 SQIVND (reference sequence). The chain's CDR3 is CASSIVPNTEAFF. In DNA form, the CDR3 reads TGTGCCAGTAGTATCGTCCCGAACACTGAAGCTTTCTTT.

The chain employs TRBV11-3 and TRBJ2-2; no definite D call. The CDR3 covers 14 residues. The germline V gene encodes CDR1 SGHNT and CDR2 YENEEA. The V end lost 3 bases, the J end lost 0 bases, and 5 bases lay between the germline ends. The CDR3 is CASSFGPNTGELFF. The CDR3 DNA sequence: TGTGCCAGCAGCTTTGGCCCGAACACCGGGGAGCTGTTTTTT.

The V gene is TRBV29-1, the J gene TRBJ1-2; 7 positions match TRBD1. CDR3 size: 12 residues. V lost 3 bases to trimming and J lost 7 bases; unmatched junction nucleotides: 5. Per germline, CDR1 SQVTM and CDR2 ANQGSEA. The CDR3 spells CSVDRQGPGYTF. The CDR3 DNA follows: TGCAGCGTTGATAGACAGGGCCCTGGCTACACCTTC.

This clone appeared a few times. The V gene is TRBV29-1, the J gene TRBJ2-2; D not resolved. CDR3 size: 13 residues. Germline values: CDR1 SQVTM, CDR2 ANQGSEA. V lost 1 base and J 6 bases, leaving 9 bases between the germline ends. Here the CDR3 DNA reads TGCAGCGTTGAAGTGTCCAGGTCCGGGGAGCTGTTTTTT. This codes for CSVEVSRSGELFF.

This clone was recorded only once. The chain combines TRBV27 with TRBJ1-2; possibly TRBD1 for D (5 bases). Trimming took off 8 bases at V and 5 bases at J, with 21 bases between the two ends. The CDR3 is 15 amino acids. Germline lookup yields CDR1 MNHEY and CDR2 SMNVEV (reference sequence). The CDR3 region is CASSSTPGGGYGYTF. The CDR3 DNA sequence: TGTGCCAGCTCCTCTACACCCGGGGGTGGATATGGCTACACCTTC.

The gene calls are TRBV6-5 and TRBJ2-3, with D hard to call. The V gene lost 6 bases and the J gene lost 2 bases, with 15 bases spanning the gap. CDR3 length: 15 residues. Germline V gene data show CDR1 as MNHEY and CDR2 as SVGAGI. The CDR3 DNA is TGTGCCAGCAGGTCGATCGGGTCGATCACAGATACGCAGTATTTT. Translating it yields CASRSIGSITDTQYF.

This clone was found a few times. V gene TRBV5-6 combines with J gene TRBJ1-1; TRBD1 is a possible D gene (6 bases). Germline V gene lookup returns CDR1 SGHDT and CDR2 YYEEEE. The V and J ends lost 2 bases and 10 bases respectively, with 15 bases between them. CDR3 length: 13 amino acids. CDR3 amino acids: CASSLGRTAGAFF. CDR3 coding DNA: TGTGCCAGCAGCTTAGGCCGGACAGCTGGAGCTTTCTTT.

This clone was seen only a few times. The chain couples TRBV5-1 to TRBJ1-1, with D perhaps TRBD1 (5 bases). The CDR3 has 15 amino acids. Germline assignment: CDR1 SGHRS and CDR2 YFSETQ. Trimming removed 3 bases at V and 4 bases at J, with 16 bases between. Here the CDR3 reads CASSSPGGVRTEAFF. For the CDR3, the DNA is TGCGCCAGCAGCTCGCCGGGAGGGGTCCGCACTGAAGCTTTCTTT.